This TCR beta chain was retrieved from a study of early T cells in non-severe SARS-CoV-2 infection. Overall study: Sequencing input comprised bulk RNA from unsorted whole blood; chain pairing was not available.

This clonotype was counted ten times or more. No antigen is known for it. V was cut by 4 bases and J by 1 base, with 10 bases left in between. The CDR3 runs to 14 residues. Per germline, CDR1 SEHNR and CDR2 FQNEAQ (reference sequence). Individual cDNA molecules each received unique molecular identifiers attached to them. TCRdb re-derived calls from the 5' RACE reads in MiXCR, one entry per CDR3 protein. The data hold around 30,000 distinct CDR3 sequences, with around 4.2% observed a single time. Study outcomes and limitations: Lookups in VDJdb leaned toward anti-spike CD8 responses and missed private and CD4 specificities.

The rearrangement uses TRBV7-9 and TRBJ2-5; D may be TRBD1 (5 bases). The sequenced material came from whole blood. The receptor's source is an adult who was a healthcare worker with PCR-confirmed SARS-CoV-2 infection or an uninfected control (not recorded which). DNA of the CDR3: TGTGCCAGCAGCTCCTGGGGCTCCCAAGAGACCCAGTACTTC. Its protein product is CASSSWGSQETQYF.